This record concerns one TCR beta chain sequence. What it recognizes is unknown. A 5'RACE reaction primed in the constant segment made cDNA libraries of TCR alpha and TCR beta, and these carried sample barcodes and UMIs. MiXCR, applied by TCRdb to the 5' RACE reads, yields one record per CDR3 protein. The repertoire has around 50,000 distinct CDR3 sequences, roughly 12% of them found once; the top ten carry approximately 25%. The sample comes from a study of T-cell memory formation after mild COVID-19. General observations from the study: That cross-reactive memory joined was suggested by some responding clones appearing in pre-infection memory.

The sequence derives from a man younger than 35 who had mild COVID-19 (a few samples of this study predate the infection). Cell type and time point are not known. What was sequenced was PBMCs or a T cell subset sorted from them (not recorded which).

The CDR3 loop is CASSRRALDTGELFF. The CDR3, as DNA: TGTGCCAGCAGTCGCCGGGCCCTGGACACCGGGGAGCTGTTTTTT. J is TRBJ2-2 and V is TRBV12-3 or TRBV12-4, with D hard to call. The V gene lost 5 bases and the J gene lost 3 bases, with 13 bases spanning the gap. This CDR3 contains 15 residues.